These 27 T cell receptor beta chains share one sample of origin, sequenced in a study of blood T cell repertoires in COVID-19. This table comes from immunoSEQ multiplex PCR, and its TCRdb copy is limited to in-frame clones, with some not included. This table holds more than 200,000 clones, 75% to 85% found once. Sequenced input: peripheral blood. These receptors all come from a woman aged 40-49 years who had recovered from COVID-19.

V is TRBV10-2 and J is TRBJ2-5, with no clear D. The CDR3 spans 14 residues. The V gene's germline CDR1 is WSHSY and CDR2 SAAADI. With 5 bases removed from V and 8 bases from J, the gap between germline ends came to 18 bases. The chain's CDR3 is CASSRSNPRETQYF. The CDR3 bases are TGCGCCAGCAGTCGGTCGAATCCCCGCGAAACCCAGTACTTC.

V usage is TRBV19 and J usage is TRBJ1-1; D unclear. V lost 7 bases and J 3 bases, leaving 15 bases between the germline ends. The CDR3 is made up of 14 amino acids. CDR1 is LNHDA, CDR2 SQIVND, per germline (reference sequence). The CDR3 sequence: CASMWRERDTEAFF. The CDR3 DNA reads TGTGCCAGTATGTGGAGGGAGAGGGACACTGAAGCTTTCTTT.

CDR3: CASSYSTSGIYGYTF. DNA for the CDR3: TGTGCCAGCAGTTACTCGACTTCCGGAATCTATGGCTACACCTTC. The V and J genes are TRBV6-5 and TRBJ1-2; D unresolved. CDR1 is MNHEY and CDR2 is SVGAGI in the germline V gene. The CDR3 runs to 15 residues. V dropped 0 bases and J dropped 4 bases, with 12 bases sitting between them.

The J gene is TRBJ1-5, the V gene TRBV28; maybe TRBD1 (6 bases). The CDR3 runs to 14 residues. From germline, CDR1 is MDHEN and CDR2 SYDVKM. The V end lost 3 bases, the J end lost 4 bases, and 10 bases lay between the germline ends. The CDR3 sequence: CASSLTTGNQPQHF. CDR3 sequence (DNA): TGTGCCAGCAGTTTGACTACAGGGAATCAGCCCCAGCATTTT.

The chain recombines TRBV19 with TRBJ1-2, with 7 bases matching TRBD1. This CDR3 spans 14 amino acids. From germline, CDR1 is LNHDA and CDR2 SQIVND (reference sequence). The V segment lost 9 bases and the J segment 7 bases; nucleotides outside the gene matches: 14. This chain's CDR3 is CASSREQGRRGYTF. The CDR3 DNA reads as TGTGCCAGCTCCAGGGAACAGGGGAGGCGTGGCTACACCTTC.

The J gene is TRBJ2-3, the V gene TRBV4-2, with 13 nucleotides matching TRBD2. CDR3 length: 19 residues. Germline loops: CDR1 LGHNA, CDR2 YNFKEQ. The J segment lost 3 bases and the V segment lost 0 bases, leaving 9 bases of the junction unmatched. Here the CDR3 DNA reads TGTGCCAGCAGCCAAGATACCAAACTAGCGGGGGGGCGGACAGATACGCAGTATTTT. Its protein product is CASSQDTKLAGGRTDTQYF.

The chain uses TRBV5-1 and TRBJ1-3, with D maybe TRBD1 (5 bases). Germline V CDR1 and CDR2: SGHRS, YFSETQ. Trimming shortened V by 0 bases and J by 4 bases, and 14 bases separated the two germline ends. This CDR3 is 16 amino acids long. The CDR3 DNA is TGCGCCAGCAGCTTGGCGTTCCAGGGTTCCGGAAACACCATATATTTT. Residues: CASSLAFQGSGNTIYF.

In this sample, this clone turned up a few times. An end of the junction differs from the germline gene, which may be a read error. V is TRBV29-1 and J is TRBJ1-1; D gene unclear. Per the germline V gene, CDR1 is SQVTM and CDR2 is ANQGSEA. The CDR3 runs 8 residues. The CDR3 here is CSVGNRVF. Here the CDR3 DNA reads TGCAGCGTTGGCAACCGGGTCTTT. The variable domain in full, completed from reference TRBV29-1 and TRBJ1-1, reads SAVISQKPSRDICQRGTSLTIQCQVDSQVTMMFWYRQQPGQSLTLIATANQGSEATYESGFVIDKFPISRPNLTFSTLTVSNMSPEDSSIYLCSVGNRVFGQGTRLTVV.

The V and J genes are TRBV19 and TRBJ2-1, with 8 bases matching TRBD2. This CDR3 spans 14 amino acids. The V gene end was trimmed by 7 bases and the J gene end by 7 bases; junction bases not matched to a gene: 9. Germline V gene sequence: CDR1 LNHDA, CDR2 SQIVND (reference sequence). The chain's CDR3 is CASKAGGPRNEQFF. In nucleotides, the CDR3 is TGTGCCAGTAAGGCGGGGGGCCCACGGAATGAGCAGTTCTTC.

CDR3 residues: CASSISGGESYNEQFF. The CDR3 bases are TGTGCCAGCAGCATTAGCGGGGGGGAATCCTACAATGAGCAGTTCTTC. The chain couples TRBV7-2 to TRBJ2-1; 11 bases line up with TRBD2. V lost 5 bases and J lost 1; bases outside the gene matches: 4. The CDR3 extends over 16 amino acids. Germline values: CDR1 SGHTA, CDR2 FQGNSA.

The V and J genes are TRBV11-2 and TRBJ1-2; 7 bases map to TRBD1. CDR1 and CDR2 from the germline V gene are SGHAT and FQNNGV. This CDR3 contains 13 residues. J was trimmed by 8 bases and V by 5 bases; bases with no gene match: 8. The CDR3 DNA is TGTGCCAGCAGCGCGACAGGGTCGGGCGGCTACACCTTC. This codes for CASSATGSGGYTF.

V gene TRBV18 combines with J gene TRBJ1-1; 8 bases agree with TRBD1. V shed 4 bases and J 5 bases; nucleotides not matched to a gene: 15. Per the germline V gene, CDR1 is KGHSH and CDR2 is LQKENI. The CDR3 has 17 residues. CDR3 nucleotides: TGTGCCAGCTCACAGCGTCAGGGGGCGCCGCGGGGGACTGAAGCTTTCTTT. It is translated as CASSQRQGAPRGTEAFF. Full variable domain (outside the CDR3, taken from reference TRBV18 and TRBJ1-1): NAGVMQNPRHLVRRRGQEARLRCSPMKGHSHVYWYRQLPEEGLKFMVYLQKENIIDESGMPKERFSAEFPKEGPSILRIQQVVRGDSAAYFCASSQRQGAPRGTEAFFGQGTRLTVV.

This chain connects TRBV7-2 to TRBJ2-5, with 9 bases aligning to TRBD2. Per germline, CDR1 SGHTA and CDR2 FQGNSA. V was pared by 1 base and J by 3 bases, with 9 bases of the junction left unmatched. This CDR3 comprises 17 residues. The CDR3 protein is CASSLEGSGGHKETQYF. Here the CDR3 DNA reads TGTGCCAGCAGCTTAGAGGGTAGCGGGGGCCACAAAGAGACCCAGTACTTC.

The chain couples TRBV6-1 to TRBJ2-3, with D maybe TRBD2 (7 bases). The V gene lost 0 bases and the J gene lost 1 base, with 26 bases spanning the gap. CDR1 and CDR2 from the germline V gene are MNHNS and SASEGT. The CDR3 runs to 21 residues. The CDR3 spells CASSEAPALRGPRFRTDTQYF. The CDR3 DNA follows: TGTGCCAGCAGTGAAGCCCCCGCCTTGCGGGGGCCTCGATTTCGCACAGATACGCAGTATTTT.

The genes are TRBV6-5 and TRBJ2-7; unclear D gene. Trimming removed 5 bases at V and 3 bases at J, with 8 bases between. This CDR3 spans 12 amino acids. Germline CDR1 MNHEY, CDR2 SVGAGI. CDR3 residues: CASSRSHYEQYF. The CDR3 DNA sequence: TGTGCCAGCAGTCGGTCCCACTACGAGCAGTACTTC.

The chain employs TRBV4-3 and TRBJ2-5; 7 bases are shared with TRBD2. Germline V lookup: CDR1 LGHNA, CDR2 YSLEER. CDR3 length: 15 residues. With V trimmed by 4 bases and J by 2 bases, 7 bases remained unmatched. CDR3 region: CASSPRGGLQETQYF. The CDR3 DNA reads as TGCGCCAGCAGCCCTCGCGGGGGACTACAAGAGACCCAGTACTTC.

CDR3 loop: CASRRNRDNYGYTF. Here the CDR3 DNA reads TGTGCCAGTAGAAGAAACAGGGATAACTATGGCTACACCTTC. The V call is TRBV19, the J call TRBJ1-2; maybe TRBD1 (6 bases). Germline V gene lookup returns CDR1 LNHDA and CDR2 SQIVND (reference sequence). The CDR3 is made up of 14 amino acids. Deletions cut 6 bases from V and 1 base from J, with 12 bases between.

This chain joins TRBV2 and TRBJ2-3; 7 bases fit TRBD1. With V trimmed by 5 bases and J by 0 bases, 2 bases remained unmatched. The V gene's germline CDR1 is SNHLY and CDR2 FYNNEI. The CDR3 has 14 amino acids. CDR3 in amino acids: CASSRTGSTDTQYF. The DNA of the CDR3 is TGTGCCAGCAGTAGGACAGGAAGCACAGATACGCAGTATTTT. Complete variable domain (other parts from reference TRBV2 and TRBJ2-3): EPEVTQTPSHQVTQMGQEVILRCVPISNHLYFYWYRQILGQKVEFLVSFYNNEISEKSEIFDDQFSVERPDGSNFTLKIRSTKLEDSAMYFCASSRTGSTDTQYFGPGTRLTVL.

This clone was detected a few times. The genes are TRBV4-3 and TRBJ1-2, with 8 bases lining up with TRBD1. In germline, CDR1 is LGHNA, CDR2 YSLEER. The V gene end was trimmed by 3 bases and the J gene end by 4 bases; junction bases not matched to a gene: 7. This CDR3 comprises 15 residues. The CDR3 DNA reads as TGCGCCAGCAGCCAGGCAACAGGGGGGGCCTATGGCTACACCTTC. As protein: CASSQATGGAYGYTF.

This chain connects TRBV12-5 to TRBJ2-3; D unclear. V shed 3 bases and J shed 4 bases, with 2 bases lying between them. The CDR3 consists of 11 residues. From germline, CDR1 is LGHNT and CDR2 FRNRAP. CDR3 protein: CASGFADTQYF. The CDR3 DNA sequence: TGTGCTAGTGGTTTCGCAGATACGCAGTATTTT. The full variable domain, in which reference TRBV12-5 and TRBJ2-3 provide the parts outside the CDR3, is DARVTQTPRHKVTEMGQEVTMRCQPILGHNTVFWYRQTMMQGLELLAYFRNRAPLDDSGMPKDRFSAEMPDATLATLKIQPSEPRDSAVYFCASGFADTQYFGPGTRLTVL.

This chain uses TRBV3-1 (or the pseudogene TRBV3-2) with TRBJ1-1; 7 nucleotides agree with TRBD1. The junction had 5 bases not matched to a gene; V was cut back by 1 base and J by 0 bases. The length of the CDR3 is 16 residues. CDR1 and CDR2 from the germline V gene are LGHDT and YNNKEL (reference sequence). The CDR3 sequence: CASSQVQGEMNTEAFF. The CDR3 DNA sequence: TGTGCCAGCAGCCAAGTTCAGGGGGAGATGAACACTGAAGCTTTCTTT.

The chain links TRBV5-1 to TRBJ1-2, with 7 bases identical to TRBD1. The CDR3 extends over 15 amino acids. Germline V lookup: CDR1 SGHRS, CDR2 YFSETQ. Unmatched junction bases numbered 12, after V lost 2 bases and J lost 8 bases. DNA of the CDR3: TGCGCCAGCAGCTTTTCCCCGGGACAGTCTTGGGGCTACACCTTC. Translation: CASSFSPGQSWGYTF.

The chain recombines TRBV7-9 with TRBJ2-1, with D unclear. Between the trimmed V and J ends, which lost 7 bases and 0 bases, there was a span of 13 bases. Germline V CDR1 and CDR2: SEHNR, FQNEAQ (reference sequence). The CDR3 is 15 amino acids. The CDR3 loop is CASTLLTSSYNEQFF. The CDR3 DNA is TGTGCCAGCACCCTCCTAACGAGCTCCTACAATGAGCAGTTCTTC.

The chain combines TRBV6-2 or TRBV6-3 with TRBJ1-1, with a tentative D call TRBD1 (5 bases). This CDR3 has 14 residues. V was shortened by 2 bases and J by 4 bases, with 11 bases between the two germline ends. Per germline, CDR1 MNHEY and CDR2 SVGEGT. CDR3 amino acids: CASSYDLGGTEAFF. CDR3 bases: TGTGCCAGCAGTTACGACCTCGGGGGCACTGAAGCTTTCTTT.

The CDR3 DNA is TGCAGCGTTGGGAAACCCACCCCCCAAGGGGGCTATGGCTACACCTTC. Translation: CSVGKPTPQGGYGYTF. The chain employs TRBV29-1 and TRBJ1-2; tentative D call: TRBD1 (6 bases). Germline V gene sequence: CDR1 SQVTM, CDR2 ANQGSEA. Between the trimmed V and J ends, which lost 4 bases and 4 bases, there was a span of 22 bases. The length of the CDR3 is 16 residues. The full variable domain, its missing parts supplied by reference TRBV29-1 and TRBJ1-2, is SAVISQKPSRDICQRGTSLTIQCQVDSQVTMMFWYRQQPGQSLTLIATANQGSEATYESGFVIDKFPISRPNLTFSTLTVSNMSPEDSSIYLCSVGKPTPQGGYGYTFGSGTRLTVV.

The chain links TRBV7-2 to TRBJ1-2; D gene unclear. V gave up 5 bases and J gave up 8 bases, with 18 bases separating them. This CDR3 is 14 amino acids long. The germline V gene encodes CDR1 SGHTA and CDR2 FQGNSA. In DNA form, the CDR3 reads TGTGCCAGCAGCAGCGGTGAGGCTCTAAGGGGCTACACCTTC. As protein: CASSSGEALRGYTF. The variable domain in full, with the rest retrieved from reference TRBV7-2 and TRBJ1-2, is GAGVSQSPSNKVTEKGKDVELRCDPISGHTALYWYRQSLGQGLEFLIYFQGNSAPDKSGLPSDRFSAERTGGSVSTLTIQRTQQEDSAVYLCASSSGEALRGYTFGSGTRLTVV.

The J gene is TRBJ1-1, the V gene TRBV7-2, with D possibly TRBD1 on 6 matching bases. CDR3 length equals 14 residues. Trimming pared 5 bases from V and 6 bases from J, leaving 16 bases between. Germline CDR1 is SGHTA and CDR2 is FQGNSA. The CDR3 DNA sequence: TGTGCCAGCAGCCTGTGGTCAGGGGAAGCTGAAGCTTTCTTT. Protein product: CASSLWSGEAEAFF.